This TCR beta chain emerged from a study of blood T cell repertoires in COVID-19. Libraries were prepared by immunoSEQ multiplex PCR; TCRdb keeps only in-frame clonotypes and omits some of them. Here the sample spans about 300,000 clones, 70% to 90% being singletons. Germline CDR1 is SGHRS and CDR2 is YFSETQ. CDR3 length: 16 amino acids. The V and J ends lost 2 bases and 4 bases, in that order; junction bases with no gene match: 8. The chain joins TRBV5-1 to TRBJ2-2, with 7 nucleotides matching TRBD2. The sequence derives from a woman aged 18-30 years who had recovered from COVID-19. The sample was PBMCs or T cells enriched from blood (not recorded which). CDR3 sequence (DNA): TGCGCCAGCAGCTTTATCGCGGGGGACGCCACCGGGGAGCTGTTTTTT. As protein: CASSFIAGDATGELFF.